This TCR beta chain was documented in a study of read filtering for tumor transcriptome and immune sequencing. About the research overall: Revised staging placed eight or nine patients in R-ISS I, 15 to 20 in II, about 7 in III. DNase treatment preceded whole-transcriptome library preparation.

CDR1 and CDR2 from the germline V gene are SGHTA and FQGNSA. This CDR3 has 15 amino acids. The V gene end was trimmed by 5 bases and the J gene end by 1 base; junction bases not matched to a gene: 7. This clonotype was detected ten times or more. The library was built from approximately 400 ng RNA with molecular barcoded adaptors for alpha/delta and beta/gamma chains. TCRdb re-derived calls from the reads in MiXCR, one entry per CDR3 protein. The sample contains approximately 61,000 distinct CDR3 sequences, roughly 19% of which appear only once. The source of this sequence is a donor over 35 with multiple myeloma. The sample was a population of CD138-negative cells sorted from bone marrow. This chain links TRBV7-2 with TRBJ2-5; 7 bases align to TRBD1. The CDR3: CASSPSGTVQETQYF. CDR3 coding DNA: TGTGCCAGCAGCCCTTCCGGGACAGTCCAAGAGACCCAGTACTTC.